Presented here are 22 T cell receptor beta chains from one specimen sequenced in a study of Ad26.COV2.S vaccination and SARS-CoV-2 variants. The sample's treatment: roughly 20 received Ad26.COV2.S at low or high dose, single or two shots; about 5 received placebo; per-sample allocation not given. Collection of the samples took place on day 63 after the first injection of vaccine or placebo. The table came from immunoSEQ multiplex PCR; TCRdb's copy has only in-frame clones and leaves some out. The table lists roughly 300,000 clones, roughly nine tenths of them singletons. Here the sequenced sample was peripheral blood, taken in a trial of Ad26.COV2.S vaccine versus placebo. All receptors derive from a person aged 18-60 years who received the Ad26.COV2.S COVID-19 vaccine or a placebo.

The V and J genes are TRBV29-1 and TRBJ2-7; 8 bases line up with TRBD2. The CDR3 totals 14 residues. V trimming: 6 bases; J trimming: 0 bases; junction bases outside the gene matches: 7. Germline-derived CDR1 and CDR2 are SQVTM and ANQGSEA. CDR3 sequence reads: CSVPRGTSSYEQYF. CDR3 nucleotide sequence: TGCAGCGTCCCGCGGGGGACTAGCTCCTACGAGCAGTACTTC.

The chain combines TRBV12-5 with TRBJ2-3; the match to TRBD2 covers 10 bases. V dropped 4 bases and J dropped 2; count of bases not matched to a gene: 9. This CDR3 has 17 residues. Germline V CDR1 and CDR2: LGHNT, FRNRAP. The CDR3 DNA is TGTGCTAGTGGTTCCCCCAGGACTAGCGGAAACACAGATACGCAGTATTTT. Translating it yields CASGSPRTSGNTDTQYF.

This chain joins TRBV6-2 or TRBV6-3 and TRBJ2-3; TRBD2 agrees at 7 bases. Looked up from germline, CDR1 is MNHEY and CDR2 is SVGEGT. V trimming: 2 bases; J trimming: 0 bases; junction bases outside the gene matches: 20. This CDR3 has 21 residues. CDR3 in DNA: TGTGCCAGCAGTTACCCTTCGATTAGCGGACTAGAGGTGGTTAGCACAGATACGCAGTATTTT. Its protein product is CASSYPSISGLEVVSTDTQYF.

This sequence joins TRBV5-4 and TRBJ2-5; the D is unclear. The CDR3 spans 14 residues. Germline V gives CDR1 SGHNT, CDR2 YYREEE (reference sequence). V was clipped by 1 base and J by 5 bases, with 12 bases between them. The CDR3 loop is CASSLWVRAETQYF. CDR3 DNA sequence: TGTGCCAGCAGCTTGTGGGTTAGGGCTGAGACCCAGTACTTC. Based on the CDR3 plus reference TRBV5-4 and TRBJ2-5, the full variable domain is ETGVTQSPTHLIKTRGQQVTLRCSSQSGHNTVSWYQQALGQGPQFIFQYYREEENGRGNFPPRFSGLQFPNYSSELNVNALELDDSALYLCASSLWVRAETQYFGPGTRLLVL.

The rearrangement links TRBV15 to TRBJ2-3; 7 bases align to TRBD2. V trimming: 0 bases; J trimming: 6 bases; junction bases outside the gene matches: 6. CDR1 is LNHNV, CDR2 YYDKDF, per germline (reference sequence). The CDR3 covers 15 residues. CDR3 sequence (DNA): TGTGCCACCAGCAGAGATTCAGCAGCGGGGGATACGCAGTATTTT. Translation gives CATSRDSAAGDTQYF.

This sequence joins TRBV30 and TRBJ2-1; D is uncertain. The CDR3 consists of 14 residues. The germline V and J ends were trimmed by 3 bases and 12 bases, with 21 bases remaining between them. The germline V gene has CDR1 GTSNPN and CDR2 SVGIG (reference sequence). CDR3 in amino acids: CAWRGQTPYRPQFF. CDR3 nucleotide sequence: TGTGCCTGGAGAGGGCAGACCCCGTATCGCCCGCAGTTCTTC. The full variable domain, in which reference TRBV30 and TRBJ2-1 provide the parts outside the CDR3, is SQTIHQWPATLVQPVGSPLSLECTVEGTSNPNLYWYRQAAGRGLQLLFYSVGIGQISSEVPQNLSASRPQDRQFILSSKKLLLSDSGFYLCAWRGQTPYRPQFFGPGTRLTVL.

The V gene is TRBV19, the J gene TRBJ1-1, with TRBD1 matching over 7 bases. Germline assignment: CDR1 LNHDA and CDR2 SQIVND (reference sequence). The V gene end was trimmed by 5 bases and the J gene end by 5 bases; junction bases not matched to a gene: 5. The length of the CDR3 is 13 residues. The CDR3 coding sequence is TGTGCCAGTAGTGATACAGGGGAGACTGAAGCTTTCTTT. Encoded protein: CASSDTGETEAFF.

The chain combines TRBV10-3 with TRBJ1-1; D possibly corresponds to TRBD1 (5 bases). Germline CDR1 reads ENHRY; CDR2 reads SYGVKD. The CDR3 contains 15 residues. Trimming cost V 3 bases and J 0 bases, with 11 bases left between them. The CDR3 bases are TGTGCCATCAGTGATGGGGCAGGGTTGAACACTGAAGCTTTCTTT. This translates into CAISDGAGLNTEAFF.

This rearrangement joins TRBV7-2 to TRBJ2-1, with D uncertain. The CDR3 has 14 residues. Looked up from germline, CDR1 is SGHTA and CDR2 is FQGNSA. V gave up 5 bases and J gave up 3 bases, with 11 bases separating them. This CDR3 reads CASSAHVVYNEQFF. The CDR3 coding sequence is TGTGCCAGCAGCGCCCATGTAGTCTACAATGAGCAGTTCTTC.

The J gene is TRBJ1-2, the V gene TRBV5-1; D gene uncertain. Looked up from germline, CDR1 is SGHRS and CDR2 is YFSETQ. V lost 3 bases and J 4 bases, leaving 13 bases between the germline ends. This CDR3 spans 14 amino acids. This chain's CDR3 is CASSSSGASYGYTF. The CDR3 DNA is TGCGCCAGCAGCTCATCAGGCGCTAGCTATGGCTACACCTTC.

V gene TRBV2 combines with J gene TRBJ1-4, with 7 bases that match TRBD1. The CDR3 loop spans 14 amino acids. CDR1 and CDR2 from the germline V gene are SNHLY and FYNNEI. The V segment lost 6 bases and the J segment 8 bases; nucleotides outside the gene matches: 9. CDR3 DNA sequence: TGTGCCAGCAGGATAGGGGGCGTTGACGAAAAACTGTTTTTT. Translated, it gives CASRIGGVDEKLFF. The full variable domain, in which reference TRBV2 and TRBJ1-4 provide the parts outside the CDR3, is EPEVTQTPSHQVTQMGQEVILRCVPISNHLYFYWYRQILGQKVEFLVSFYNNEISEKSEIFDDQFSVERPDGSNFTLKIRSTKLEDSAMYFCASRIGGVDEKLFFGSGTQLSVL.

V is TRBV9 and J is TRBJ1-2, with 10 bases identical to TRBD1. After removal of 3 bases from V and 4 bases from J, the junction contained 9 bases not matched to a gene. Germline V CDR1 and CDR2: SGDLS, YYNGEE. CDR3 length: 16 residues. The CDR3 loop reads CASSESRDRGGYGYTF. CDR3 nucleotides: TGTGCCAGCAGCGAGAGCCGGGACAGGGGTGGCTATGGCTACACCTTC.

The rearrangement uses TRBV13 and TRBJ2-5; 7 bases match TRBD2. Germline trimming cut 4 bases from V and 7 bases from J; bases unmatched to any gene: 0. Germline V gene sequence: CDR1 PRHDT, CDR2 FYEKMQ (reference sequence). This CDR3 has 11 amino acids. In DNA, the CDR3 is TGTGCCAGCAGCTGGGGGGGGACCCAGTACTTC. Translating it yields CASSWGGTQYF.

V usage is TRBV7-9 and J usage is TRBJ1-5; D is undetermined. Germline V gene sequence: CDR1 SEHNR, CDR2 FQNEAQ (reference sequence). V lost 6 bases and J 0 bases, leaving 9 bases between the germline ends. CDR3 length equals 14 residues. CDR3 in DNA: TGTGCCAGCAGACATACGGGTAGCAATCAGCCCCAGCATTTT. Amino acids: CASRHTGSNQPQHF.

The chain carries TRBV3-1 (or the pseudogene TRBV3-2) and TRBJ2-1, with 8 bases lining up with TRBD1. The CDR3 has 16 residues. The junction had 11 bases not matched to a gene; V was cut back by 4 bases and J by 6 bases. CDR1 and CDR2 (germline): LGHDT, YNNKEL (reference sequence). CDR3 in DNA: TGTGCCAGCAGCCTTCGGACAGGGTCCGTCATCAATGAGCAGTTCTTC. This sequence encodes CASSLRTGSVINEQFF.

The V and J genes are TRBV30 and TRBJ1-2; 7 bases are shared with TRBD1. The CDR3 length is 13 residues. CDR1 and CDR2 from the germline V gene are GTSNPN and SVGIG (reference sequence). V was pared by 8 bases and J by 6 bases, with 12 bases of the junction left unmatched. CDR3 region: CARQGTVGDGYTF. The DNA for the CDR3 is TGTGCCCGGCAGGGGACAGTTGGGGATGGCTACACCTTC.

In its sample, this clone was seen a few times. This CDR3 is also generated by other DNA sequences in the sample. The CDR3 reads CASSRTQETQYF. In DNA, the CDR3 is TGTGCCAGCAGTCGTACGCAAGAGACCCAGTACTTC. J is TRBJ2-5 and V is TRBV6-2 or TRBV6-3; D gene ambiguous. CDR3 length equals 12 residues. Trimming shortened V by 5 bases and J by 2 bases, and 6 bases separated the two germline ends. Germline loops: CDR1 MNHEY, CDR2 SVGEGT.

V is TRBV4-3 and J is TRBJ1-2, with 7 bases identical to TRBD1. Germline values: CDR1 LGHNA, CDR2 YSLEER. J was trimmed by 4 bases and V by 3 bases; bases with no gene match: 8. This CDR3 has 15 residues. CDR3 sequence (DNA): TGCGCCAGCAGCCACGACAGGGATACTAGCTATGGCTACACCTTC. Translated, it gives CASSHDRDTSYGYTF.

This sequence joins TRBV4-3 and TRBJ2-1; no reliable D call. V was clipped by 0 bases and J by 10 bases, with 13 bases between them. The CDR3 contains 14 residues. From germline, CDR1 is LGHNA and CDR2 YSLEER. The CDR3 DNA reads as TGCGCCAGCAGCCAAGATTTGGCCTACCTCGAGCAGTTCTTC. Translation gives CASSQDLAYLEQFF.

This chain joins TRBV4-1 and TRBJ2-1, with TRBD2 matching 13 bases. Germline V gene sequence: CDR1 MGHRA, CDR2 YSYEKL. The junction had 8 bases not matched to a gene; V was cut back by 6 bases and J by 9 bases. This CDR3 region has 15 residues. The CDR3 DNA follows: TGCGCCAGCAGGGTGACTAGCGGGGGGATTGGTGAGCAGTTCTTC. Amino acid sequence: CASRVTSGGIGEQFF.

The chain couples TRBV7-9 to TRBJ1-2; unclear D gene. The CDR3 has 15 amino acids. Germline values: CDR1 SEHNR, CDR2 FQNEAQ (reference sequence). V lost 4 bases, J lost 3 bases, and 15 bases lay in between. The CDR3 sequence: CASSSTDSSDYGYTF. DNA for the CDR3: TGTGCCAGCAGCTCGACGGACTCCTCGGACTATGGCTACACCTTC.

The chain uses TRBV7-8 and TRBJ1-2; D is unclear. V lost 5 bases and J 3 bases, leaving 10 bases between the germline ends. The CDR3 spans 13 residues. The germline CDR1 and CDR2 sequences are SGHVS and FQNEAQ. The CDR3 loop is CASSPGGDYGYTF. In DNA form, the CDR3 reads TGTGCCAGCAGCCCCGGTGGGGACTATGGCTACACCTTC. Full variable domain (remainder filled in from reference TRBV7-8 and TRBJ1-2): GAGVSQSPRYKVAKRGQDVALRCDPISGHVSLFWYQQALGQGPEFLTYFQNEAQLDKSGLPSDRFFAERPEGSVSTLKIQRTQQEDSAVYLCASSPGGDYGYTFGSGTRLTVV.